The next 21 T cell receptor beta chains were all read from a single sample in a study of T cell repertoires in cytomegalovirus infection. TCRdb analysed the reads with MiXCR anew, one entry per CDR3 protein. The top ten hold 2.5% of the sample, which has about 300,000 distinct CDR3 sequences, about 9.2% seen once. Input material: PBMCs. These receptor sequences come from a human donor in good health (CMV status not recorded). Some clones in this sample may be carry-over from other donors' samples.

The V gene is TRBV18, the J gene TRBJ2-1, with D tentatively TRBD2 (9 bases). This CDR3 region has 16 residues. Germline CDR1 KGHSH, CDR2 LQKENI. Trimming pared 6 bases from V and 10 bases from J, leaving 25 bases between. In DNA form, the CDR3 reads TGTGCCAGCTCCCCCTTGGTTCCTAGCGGGACAGGAGAGCAGTTCTTC. Amino acid sequence: CASSPLVPSGTGEQFF.

This clonotype occurred many times. The chain employs TRBV29-1 and TRBJ2-7; weak D call: TRBD1 (7 bases). V was cut by 1 base and J by 2 bases, with 21 bases left in between. The CDR3 totals 17 residues. In germline, CDR1 is SQVTM, CDR2 ANQGSEA. The CDR3 sequence: CSVEGGQAGPSPYEQYF. The CDR3 DNA sequence: TGCAGCGTTGAAGGCGGACAGGCGGGACCTTCTCCCTACGAGCAGTACTTC.

This clonotype was detected only a few times. The genes are TRBV29-1 and TRBJ2-2, with 8 bases identical to TRBD1. This CDR3 spans 15 amino acids. V was pared by 3 bases and J by 0 bases, with 3 bases of the junction left unmatched. CDR1 SQVTM and CDR2 ANQGSEA come from the germline V gene. CDR3 DNA: TGCAGCGTTGAGATCAGGGGGCCGAACACCGGGGAGCTGTTTTTT. This gives the protein CSVEIRGPNTGELFF.

This chain connects TRBV29-1 to TRBJ1-3; D is undetermined. The CDR3 covers 12 residues. Germline-derived CDR1 and CDR2 are SQVTM and ANQGSEA. The ends were cut back, 7 bases at V and 4 bases at J, with 11 bases in the middle. In DNA, the CDR3 is TGCAGCGCTAGGACCGCCGGAAACACCATATATTTT. This codes for CSARTAGNTIYF.

This clonotype has ten or more counts. The V and J genes are TRBV20-1 and TRBJ1-5, with D unclear. Germline values: CDR1 DFQATT, CDR2 SNEGSKA (reference sequence). CDR3 size: 13 residues. Trimming shortened V by 2 bases and J by 7 bases, and 12 bases separated the two germline ends. CDR3 sequence reads: CSARSTDWQPQHF. The CDR3 coding sequence is TGCAGTGCTAGAAGCACCGACTGGCAGCCCCAGCATTTT.

This clonotype was detected only a few times. V gene TRBV2 combines with J gene TRBJ2-7, with D unresolved. Trimming cost V 3 bases and J 2 bases, with 5 bases left between them. The CDR3 length is 12 residues. In germline, CDR1 is SNHLY, CDR2 FYNNEI. Here the CDR3 reads CASSEQAYEQYV. In DNA form, the CDR3 reads TGTGCCAGCAGTGAGCAGGCCTACGAGCAGTACGTC.

This clonotype was seen at least ten times. This chain uses TRBV7-2 with TRBJ1-6, with 9 bases matching TRBD1. The CDR3 has 20 amino acids. The V segment lost 4 bases and the J segment 7 bases; nucleotides outside the gene matches: 20. Germline CDR1 SGHTA, CDR2 FQGNSA. The CDR3 bases are TGTGCCAGCAGCTGGGGGGGGGACAGGGAATTCACTCGAGGGAATTCACCCCTCCACTTT. This gives the protein CASSWGGDREFTRGNSPLHF.

This clonotype was seen only once. A much larger clone sits a single nucleotide away, making a read error possible. In nucleotides, the CDR3 is TGTGCCTGCAGCTTAGGGGGAAGGGATTTCGATGAGCAGTTCTTC. Protein product: CACSLGGRDFDEQFF. The chain recombines TRBV11-2 with TRBJ2-1; D might be TRBD1 (6 bases). The CDR3 contains 15 residues. CDR1 is SGHAT, CDR2 FQNNGV, per germline.

This clonotype was seen a handful of times. The chain joins TRBV20-1 to TRBJ2-3, with D uncertain. Germline CDR1 and CDR2: DFQATT and SNEGSKA (reference sequence). Trimming cost V 2 bases and J 0 bases, with 3 bases left between them. The CDR3 has 12 residues. CDR3 nucleotide sequence: TGCAGTGCTAGAAAGAGCACAGATACGCAGTATTTT. Protein product: CSARKSTDTQYF.

This clonotype was observed a few times. The chain joins TRBV10-1 to TRBJ2-7, with D possibly matching TRBD1 (6 bases). Germline CDR1 reads WNHNN; CDR2 reads SYGVQD (reference sequence). The CDR3 runs to 13 residues. Trimming stripped 5 bases from V and 2 bases from J, with 10 bases between. This chain's CDR3 is CASSQDSPYEQYF. In DNA, the CDR3 is TGCGCCAGCAGTCAGGACAGCCCCTACGAGCAGTACTTC.

This clonotype was detected many times. The genes are TRBV28 and TRBJ2-5; 10 bases align to TRBD1. Germline loops: CDR1 MDHEN, CDR2 SYDVKM. The CDR3 sequence is 16 residues long. V shed 3 bases, J shed 5 bases, and the junction held 9 bases outside the gene matches. The CDR3 sequence is CASSLGQGNLWETQYF. Written as DNA, the CDR3 is TGTGCCAGCAGTTTGGGACAGGGGAATCTTTGGGAGACCCAGTACTTC.

This clonotype was seen at least ten times. The chain recombines TRBV7-9 with TRBJ2-1, with 10 bases lining up with TRBD1. V trimming: 4 bases; J trimming: 3 bases; junction bases outside the gene matches: 3. Germline lookup yields CDR1 SEHNR and CDR2 FQNEAQ (reference sequence). There are 15 residues in the CDR3. The CDR3 nucleotides are TGTGCCAGCAGCTCCGGGACAGGGGACTACAATGAGCAGTTCTTC. It is translated as CASSSGTGDYNEQFF.

This clonotype was counted at least ten times. This chain uses TRBV5-6 with TRBJ2-7; 7 bases fit TRBD1. The CDR3 extends over 16 amino acids. Germline CDR1 SGHDT, CDR2 YYEEEE. The V gene end was trimmed by 3 bases and the J gene end by 0 bases; junction bases not matched to a gene: 9. CDR3 in amino acids: CASSSTGQNPSYEQYV. The CDR3 DNA reads as TGTGCCAGCAGCTCCACGGGACAGAACCCCTCCTACGAGCAGTACGTC.

This sequence joins TRBV20-1 and TRBJ2-6; D not certain. This CDR3 region has 16 residues. Germline CDR1 is DFQATT and CDR2 is SNEGSKA (reference sequence). Trimming took 1 base from V and 4 from J, leaving 14 bases between them. The CDR3 reads CSARVSGPGGANVLTF. The CDR3 coding sequence is TGCAGTGCTAGAGTTTCTGGCCCCGGGGGGGCCAACGTCCTGACTTTC.

This clonotype appeared many times. The chain couples TRBV6-5 to TRBJ1-6; D possibly corresponds to TRBD1 (6 bases). The CDR3 covers 11 residues. V lost 5 bases, J lost 15 bases, and 11 bases lay in between. The germline V gene encodes CDR1 MNHEY and CDR2 SVGAGI. The CDR3 region is CASSRGVRLHF. CDR3 in DNA: TGTGCCAGCAGTAGGGGGGTGCGCCTCCACTTT.

This clonotype was detected many times. The CDR3 is CASWRRGGTGELFF. The CDR3 bases are TGTGCCAGCTGGCGGCGGGGGGGAACCGGGGAGCTGTTTTTT. The V call is TRBV7-8, the J call TRBJ2-2; 9 positions agree with TRBD2. The CDR3 spans 14 residues. The ends lost 8 bases at V and 5 bases at J; junction bases unmatched: 6. Germline-derived CDR1 and CDR2 are SGHVS and FQNEAQ.

In DNA, the CDR3 is TGTGCCAGCAGTTTAGCCGGAAACAGGGTCGATGAGCAGTTCTTC. It codes for CASSLAGNRVDEQFF. The chain has TRBV28 and TRBJ2-1, with D perhaps matching TRBD1 (6 bases). The germline gives CDR1 MDHEN, CDR2 SYDVKM. Trimming shortened V by 2 bases and J by 8 bases, and 16 bases separated the two germline ends. The CDR3 length is 15 residues.

In this sample, this clonotype turned up many times. The V call is TRBV5-4, the J call TRBJ1-2; the D is unclear. The CDR3 contains 12 residues. Trimming shortened V by 4 bases and J by 5 bases, and 9 bases separated the two germline ends. CDR1 and CDR2 (germline): SGHNT, YYREEE (reference sequence). The CDR3 sequence is CASSTELYGYTF. As DNA, the CDR3 is TGTGCCAGCAGCACGGAGTTATATGGCTACACCTTC.

This clonotype was seen repeatedly, ten times or more. The chain employs TRBV10-3 and TRBJ2-3; 10 nucleotides align to TRBD2. CDR1 and CDR2 (germline): ENHRY, SYGVKD. The CDR3 contains 15 residues. The J segment lost 3 bases and the V segment lost 7 bases, leaving 7 bases of the junction unmatched. The CDR3 protein is CAINPGTSVTDTQYF. Here the CDR3 DNA reads TGTGCCATCAACCCCGGGACTAGCGTTACAGATACGCAGTATTTT.

This clonotype was detected a few times. This chain links TRBV9 with TRBJ2-1; unclear D gene. Deletions cut 0 bases from V and 3 bases from J, with 13 bases between. The CDR3 totals 16 residues. Germline CDR1 SGDLS, CDR2 YYNGEE. The CDR3 here is CASSVVTAPNYNEQFF. CDR3 DNA sequence: TGTGCCAGCAGCGTAGTAACCGCCCCCAACTACAATGAGCAGTTCTTC.

As regards this clonotype: A junction boundary mismatches the germline segment, possibly from a read error. The chain links TRBV7-7 to TRBJ2-6; D gene uncertain. The CDR3 contains 14 residues. The germline gives CDR1 SSHAT, CDR2 FNYEAQ (reference sequence). CDR3 nucleotide sequence: TGTGCTAGCACCCCGGTCTCTGGGGCCAACGTCCTGACTTTC. Its protein is CASTPVSGANVLTF.